Each of the 27 T cell receptor beta chains below was sequenced from the same sample in a study of CD8 T cells in ankylosing spondylitis (TCRdb year 2017). The research as a whole found: Blood from ankylosing spondylitis patients appeared to be characterized by a TCR beta motif made up of about 8 highly homologous amino acid variants.

Library preparation employed 5' RACE. The sequencing machine was an Illumina HiSeq 2500. The public reads were run again by TCRdb, first through fastp at Q25 and then through MiXCR, and only productive beta chains were kept. Records with the same CDR3 protein are collapsed into one entry carrying the most frequent genes and DNA. Here the sample has 650,000 to 800,000 distinct CDR3 sequences; under 20% occur a single time. The top ten constitute around 19% of the sample. The antigens these receptors bind are not known. Specimen: blood, either unsorted or a sorted T cell fraction (not recorded which). All receptors derive from a male donor with ankylosing spondylitis.

The chain is built from TRBV29-1 and TRBJ2-3; 9 bases match TRBD2. The V gene's germline CDR1 is SQVTM and CDR2 ANQGSEA. V shed 1 base and J 5 bases; nucleotides not matched to a gene: 7. CDR3 length: 15 amino acids. CDR3 sequence (DNA): TGCAGCGTTGAAGTTCTTGCGGGAGGGCGAGATACGCAGTATTTT. Its protein product is CSVEVLAGGRDTQYF.

The table lists this clonotype with many counts. This rearrangement joins TRBV29-1 to TRBJ1-5; 7 bases match TRBD1. This CDR3 is 13 amino acids long. Germline CDR1 is SQVTM and CDR2 is ANQGSEA. J was trimmed by 4 bases and V by 7 bases; bases with no gene match: 7. The CDR3 spells CSATWDRNQPQHF. CDR3 DNA: TGCAGCGCTACATGGGACAGAAATCAGCCCCAGCATTTT.

This clonotype occurred a few times. The chain joins TRBV29-1 to TRBJ2-1; TRBD2 matches 9 bases. The germline CDR1 and CDR2 sequences are SQVTM and ANQGSEA. V lost 2 bases, J lost 1 base, and 3 bases stayed unmatched. The CDR3 covers 15 residues. As DNA, the CDR3 is TGCAGCGTTGAACTAGCGGGAAAGTCCTACAATGAGCAGTTCTTC. Translation gives CSVELAGKSYNEQFF.

The rearrangement joins TRBV7-9 to TRBJ2-7; 8 bases map to TRBD1. Germline CDR1 is SEHNR and CDR2 is FQNEAQ (reference sequence). The ends lost 5 bases at V and 2 bases at J; junction bases unmatched: 11. CDR3 length: 16 amino acids. The CDR3 loop reads CASSQTQGARTYEQYF. For the CDR3, the DNA is TGTGCCAGCAGCCAAACCCAGGGGGCCAGGACCTACGAGCAGTACTTC.

The chain carries TRBV4-1 and TRBJ1-1; TRBD1 might be the D (6 bases). CDR3 length: 14 amino acids. With 3 bases removed from V and 8 bases from J, the gap between germline ends came to 16 bases. The V gene's germline CDR1 is MGHRA and CDR2 YSYEKL. CDR3: CASSQAYGTPEAFF. CDR3 DNA: TGCGCCAGCAGCCAGGCATACGGGACACCGGAAGCTTTCTTT.

The chain links TRBV6-1 to TRBJ2-1; D perhaps matches TRBD2 (7 bases). CDR1 is MNHNS and CDR2 is SASEGT in the germline V gene. Trimming stripped 6 bases from V and 8 bases from J, with 26 bases between. The length of the CDR3 is 17 residues. In nucleotides, the CDR3 is TGTGCCAGCAGGGGGACTTTTTGGGGGGGGGCGTTTGATGAGCAGTTCTTC. This gives the protein CASRGTFWGGAFDEQFF.

J is TRBJ2-1 and V is TRBV20-1, with TRBD1 matching 8 bases. The CDR3 totals 16 residues. The junction had 11 bases not matched to a gene; V was cut back by 3 bases and J by 4 bases. Germline values: CDR1 DFQATT, CDR2 SNEGSKA (reference sequence). CDR3 sequence reads: CSARARTGNRYNEQFF. CDR3 sequence (DNA): TGCAGTGCTAGGGCCCGGACAGGGAACAGGTACAATGAGCAGTTCTTC.

The V and J genes are TRBV5-1 and TRBJ2-2; the D gene is possibly TRBD1 (6 bases). The CDR3 has 15 residues. V gave up 4 bases and J gave up 0 bases, with 10 bases separating them. Per the germline V gene, CDR1 is SGHRS and CDR2 is YFSETQ. Here the CDR3 reads CASSGDTANTGELFF. The CDR3 DNA is TGCGCCAGCAGCGGGGACACAGCGAACACCGGGGAGCTGTTTTTT.

In this sample, this clonotype turned up a few times. V is TRBV4-1 and J is TRBJ2-1; weak D call: TRBD2 (5 bases). The CDR3 extends over 15 amino acids. Germline loops: CDR1 MGHRA, CDR2 YSYEKL. V lost 0 bases to trimming and J lost 5 bases, with 11 bases between them. CDR3 in DNA: TGCGCCAGCAGCCAAGATTCGAGGGTTGACAATGAGCAGTTCTTC. Amino acids: CASSQDSRVDNEQFF.

This clonotype was picked up a small number of times. The chain combines TRBV9 with TRBJ2-1, with 13 bases fitting TRBD2. Germline trimming cut 0 bases from V and 8 bases from J; bases unmatched to any gene: 2. From germline, CDR1 is SGDLS and CDR2 YYNGEE. CDR3 length: 15 residues. The CDR3 bases are TGTGCCAGCAGCGTAGGGACTAGCGGGGGTTATGAGCAGTTCTTC. This gives the protein CASSVGTSGGYEQFF.

In this sample, this clonotype turned up a few times. This chain links TRBV15 with TRBJ1-2, with 8 bases identical to TRBD1. The CDR3 totals 14 residues. The germline CDR1 and CDR2 sequences are LNHNV and YYDKDF (reference sequence). J was trimmed by 4 bases and V by 2 bases; bases with no gene match: 3. In nucleotides, the CDR3 is TGTGCCACCAGCAGATCCGGGACAGGCTATGGCTACACCTTC. As protein: CATSRSGTGYGYTF.

The chain is built from TRBV25-1 and TRBJ2-3; the D gene is possibly TRBD2 (6 bases). Germline V gives CDR1 MGHDK, CDR2 SYGVNS. This CDR3 spans 15 amino acids. The V and J ends lost 2 bases and 5 bases respectively, with 14 bases between them. In DNA form, the CDR3 reads TGTGCCAGCAGTGAAAGGAGGGTCGCAGGAGATACGCAGTATTTT. It translates to CASSERRVAGDTQYF. The entire variable domain, with the rest obtained from reference TRBV25-1 and TRBJ2-3, is as follows: EADIYQTPRYLVIGTGKKITLECSQTMGHDKMYWYQQDPGMELHLIHYSYGVNSTEKGDLSSESTVSRIRTEHFPLTLESARPSHTSQYLCASSERRVAGDTQYFGPGTRLTVL.

The chain combines TRBV12-3 or TRBV12-4 with TRBJ2-4, with D perhaps given as TRBD1 or TRBD2 (6 bases each). Deletions cut 2 bases from V and 0 bases from J, with 8 bases between. The CDR3 consists of 15 residues. The CDR3 is CASSLRGAAKNIQYF. The CDR3 coding sequence is TGTGCCAGCAGTTTAAGGGGGGCAGCCAAAAACATTCAGTACTTC.

This clonotype was observed a few times. The V call is TRBV20-1, the J call TRBJ2-5; tentatively, D is TRBD2 (6 bases). This CDR3 has 11 amino acids. Germline V gene lookup returns CDR1 DFQATT and CDR2 SNEGSKA (reference sequence). The V gene lost 8 bases and the J gene lost 5 bases, with 12 bases spanning the gap. DNA for the CDR3: TGCAGTTCACGACTAGTGGAGACCCAGTACTTC. Residues: CSSRLVETQYF.

This clonotype was seen a few times. The chain has TRBV4-3 and TRBJ2-1; D may be TRBD1 or TRBD2 (5 bases each). V dropped 4 bases and J dropped 7 bases, with 17 bases sitting between them. The CDR3 runs 15 residues. The germline gives CDR1 LGHNA, CDR2 YSLEER. The CDR3 sequence is CASSPGAGHGNEQFF. In DNA, the CDR3 is TGCGCCAGCAGCCCCGGGGCAGGCCATGGGAATGAGCAGTTCTTC.

This clonotype was counted a few times. The CDR3, as DNA: TGTGCCAGCAGCCAAAGAGAGCCAGATACGCAGTATTTT. Its protein product is CASSQREPDTQYF. The chain uses TRBV3-1 and TRBJ2-3; D remains unclear. The germline V gene encodes CDR1 LGHDT and CDR2 YNNKEL (reference sequence). V lost 2 bases to trimming and J lost 4 bases, with 7 bases between them. This CDR3 has 13 amino acids.

This clonotype was recorded a few times. The CDR3 DNA follows: TGTGCCATCAGTGAGGCAGGAACGAATTCACCCCTCCACTTT. Translation gives CAISEAGTNSPLHF. This sequence joins TRBV10-3 and TRBJ1-6; D gene ambiguous. V dropped 2 bases and J dropped 7 bases, with 9 bases sitting between them. This CDR3 has 14 amino acids. Per germline, CDR1 ENHRY and CDR2 SYGVKD.

This clonotype was counted only a few times. The rearrangement uses TRBV25-1 and TRBJ1-2, with D perhaps TRBD1 (6 bases). Germline V gives CDR1 MGHDK, CDR2 SYGVNS. This CDR3 spans 14 amino acids. Trimming stripped 1 base from V and 5 bases from J, with 11 bases between. The CDR3 region is CASSESPGHYGYTF. The DNA of the CDR3 is TGTGCCAGCAGTGAATCCCCGGGACATTATGGCTACACCTTC.

The rearrangement uses TRBV29-1 and TRBJ2-1; the D call may be TRBD1 or TRBD2 (6 bases each). The length of the CDR3 is 12 residues. The germline V and J ends were trimmed by 5 bases and 10 bases, with 15 bases remaining between them. Germline V CDR1 and CDR2: SQVTM, ANQGSEA. The CDR3 DNA is TGCAGCGTTACAGGGCTTCGGGAGGAGCAGTTCTTC. It encodes CSVTGLREEQFF.

This clonotype was seen more than once but under ten times. The chain carries TRBV6-2 or TRBV6-3 and TRBJ2-1, with TRBD2 identical over 9 bases. CDR3 length: 15 amino acids. Per the germline V gene, CDR1 is MNHEY and CDR2 is SVGEGT. J was trimmed by 5 bases and V by 2 bases; bases with no gene match: 4. The CDR3 nucleotides read TGTGCCAGCAGTTACCTTCTAGCGGGGAACAATGAGCAGTTCTTC. Translation: CASSYLLAGNNEQFF.

The V and J genes are TRBV12-3 or TRBV12-4 and TRBJ1-1; perhaps TRBD1 as D (5 bases). The CDR3 runs 14 residues. Trimming shortened V by 7 bases and J by 5 bases, and 17 bases separated the two germline ends. This chain's CDR3 is CASTSRAGRTEAFF. The CDR3 coding sequence is TGTGCCAGCACCTCTCGGGCAGGGCGGACTGAAGCTTTCTTT.

This clonotype showed up just a few times. This chain joins TRBV28 and TRBJ2-4; 12 positions agree with TRBD2. This CDR3 is built from 19 residues. Germline V gives CDR1 MDHEN, CDR2 SYDVKM. V shed 2 bases, J shed 0 bases, and the junction held 8 bases outside the gene matches. The CDR3 nucleotides read TGTGCCAGCAGTTTAGGGACTAGCGGGTGGGCCGTAGCCAAAAACATTCAGTACTTC. Protein product: CASSLGTSGWAVAKNIQYF.

This clonotype was found a few times. The V gene is TRBV10-3, the J gene TRBJ1-2, with D possibly being TRBD1 (5 bases). V dropped 2 bases and J dropped 0 bases, with 16 bases sitting between them. CDR1 is ENHRY, CDR2 SYGVKD, per germline. The CDR3 is 17 residues long. CDR3 DNA sequence: TGTGCCATCAGTGAGGGTAACGGCATGACAGCTAACTATGGCTACACCTTC. Residues: CAISEGNGMTANYGYTF.

The chain carries TRBV10-2 and TRBJ2-6; the D gene is possibly TRBD1 (7 bases). Germline values: CDR1 WSHSY, CDR2 SAAADI. The V and J ends lost 7 bases and 3 bases respectively, with 13 bases between them. The CDR3 sequence is 15 residues long. The CDR3 is CASTDREVGANVLTF. CDR3 nucleotides: TGCGCCAGCACTGACAGGGAGGTTGGGGCCAACGTCCTGACTTTC.

This clonotype has ten or more counts. The chain employs TRBV7-9 and TRBJ1-5; TRBD1 is a possible D gene (6 bases). Germline V gene data show CDR1 as SEHNR and CDR2 as FQNEAQ (reference sequence). Between the trimmed V and J ends, which lost 8 bases and 5 bases, there was a span of 10 bases. The CDR3 sequence is 12 residues long. The CDR3 spells CASSPGDQPQHF. The CDR3 DNA reads TGTGCCAGCTCACCAGGGGATCAGCCCCAGCATTTT.

The rearrangement joins TRBV12-3 or TRBV12-4 to TRBJ1-6; 7 bases agree with TRBD1. This CDR3 has 15 amino acids. The junction had 9 bases not matched to a gene; V was cut back by 6 bases and J by 7 bases. DNA for the CDR3: TGTGCCAGCAGCTCCGGACAGGCGCCAAATTCACCCCTCCACTTT. Translated: CASSSGQAPNSPLHF.

The chain has TRBV7-8 and TRBJ2-3; D uncertain. Germline loops: CDR1 SGHVS, CDR2 FQNEAQ. The germline V and J ends were trimmed by 3 bases and 0 bases, with 7 bases remaining between them. CDR3 length: 14 amino acids. CDR3 in amino acids: CASSFLPSTDTQYF. CDR3 nucleotide sequence: TGTGCCAGCAGCTTTCTGCCTAGCACAGATACGCAGTATTTT. The complete variable domain, with remaining parts taken from reference TRBV7-8 and TRBJ2-3, reads GAGVSQSPRYKVAKRGQDVALRCDPISGHVSLFWYQQALGQGPEFLTYFQNEAQLDKSGLPSDRFFAERPEGSVSTLKIQRTQQEDSAVYLCASSFLPSTDTQYFGPGTRLTVL.